The clone carrying this T cell receptor (beta chain) came up a few times. Its antigen is not known. Other nucleotide sequences from this sample produce the same CDR3. The CDR3 extends over 12 amino acids. V was pared by 2 bases and J by 9 bases, with 9 bases between. Germline V lookup: CDR1 SGHRS, CDR2 YFSETQ. The record originates from a study of cytomegalovirus exposure and HLA in healthy donors. Overall study: An earlier analysis found fewer than 120 million unique TCR beta sequences from about 190 million T cells. Study-wide results and caveats: A later analysis showed that HLA-associated TCR beta chains had undergone more clonal expansion than equally common others.

PCR used 60 Vbeta primers and 13 Jbeta primers. In the authors' methods: An analysis performed later counted roughly 80 million unique TCR beta chains (roughly 11 million of them shared). Here immunoSEQ multiplex PCR was the method, and the copy in TCRdb shows in-frame clones only, minus some. From that table come the V and J calls and clone size; the DNA was used to work out D and trimming. The table lists 170,000 or so clones, 79% of them singletons. The sequenced sample consisted of PBMCs. This clonotype was sampled from a woman between 40 and 55 years old in good health and CMV-seronegative. The chain joins TRBV5-1 to TRBJ2-1; possible D gene TRBD2, 5 bases. This CDR3 is CASSLVGGEQFF. The CDR3 DNA follows: TGCGCCAGCAGCTTAGTAGGAGGTGAGCAGTTCTTC. Looking up the rest from reference TRBV5-1 and TRBJ2-1 gives the full variable domain: KAGVTQTPRYLIKTRGQQVTLSCSPISGHRSVSWYQQTPGQGLQFLFEYFSETQRNKGNFPGRFSGRQFSNSRSEMNVSTLELGDSALYLCASSLVGGEQFFGPGTRLTVL.